The text below deals with one TCR beta chain. Antigen unknown. Germline V CDR1 and CDR2: SGDLS, YYNGEE. V lost 1 base and J lost 1, with 14 bases in between. This CDR3 contains 16 residues. Assay used: immunoSEQ multiplex PCR; TCRdb lists only in-frame clones, some missing. The sample yields 90,000 to 120,000 clones, roughly 87% seen once. The sample comes from a study of graft-versus-host responses after intestinal transplantation. Study in general: Those transplanted obtained multivisceral, liver-intestinal, or isolated intestinal grafts. Recipients across the board were started on anti-thymocyte globulin induction, then kept on tacrolimus and steroids for about 3 years.

Study findings and constraints: High graft-versus-host to host-versus-graft clonal ratios were found in allografts of patients who had graft-donor T cell macrochimerism.

The sequencing used unstimulated CD4+ T cells sorted from spleen or lymph node cells, collected before transplant. The chain combines TRBV9 with TRBJ2-5, with a tentative D call TRBD2 (7 bases). This TCR derives from a human donor who was the organ donor for an intestinal transplant. CDR3 protein: CASSVRGGSPQETQYF. The CDR3 DNA follows: TGTGCCAGCAGCGTAAGGGGGGGGTCCCCCCAAGAGACCCAGTACTTC.